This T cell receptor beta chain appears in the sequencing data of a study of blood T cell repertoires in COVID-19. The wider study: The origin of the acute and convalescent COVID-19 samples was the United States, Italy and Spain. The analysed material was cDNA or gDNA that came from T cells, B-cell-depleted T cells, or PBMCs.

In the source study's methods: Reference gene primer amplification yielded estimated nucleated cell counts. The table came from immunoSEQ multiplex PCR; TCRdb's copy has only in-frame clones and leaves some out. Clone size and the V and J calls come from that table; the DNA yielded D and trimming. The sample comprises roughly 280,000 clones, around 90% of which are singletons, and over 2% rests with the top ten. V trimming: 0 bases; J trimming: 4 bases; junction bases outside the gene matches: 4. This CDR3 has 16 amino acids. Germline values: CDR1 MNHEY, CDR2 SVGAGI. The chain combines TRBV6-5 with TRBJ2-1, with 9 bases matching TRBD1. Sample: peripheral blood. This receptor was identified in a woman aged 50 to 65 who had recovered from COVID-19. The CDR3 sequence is CASSYSTGQGYNEQFF. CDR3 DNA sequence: TGTGCCAGCAGTTACTCTACGGGACAGGGTTACAATGAGCAGTTCTTC.